This T cell receptor beta chain was captured by sequencing in a study of molecular identifiers for immune sequencing clone quantification (dated by TCRdb to 2017 to 2018). In the study overall: For a replicate experiment, the RNA from either around 20,000 or 100,000 naive CD8 T cells was divided into five aliquots, and four of those aliquots went on to sequencing. The study was a methods study using CD8 T cells to benchmark molecular-identifier clustering-based TCR repertoire sequencing (MIDCIRS) and TCR RNA copy counting.

The CDR3 holds 16 amino acids from the cysteine to the phenylalanine. Only the CDR3 portion is preserved as DNA: 48 bases, with reading frame beginning at the first base. Via the germline V gene, CDR1 is MNHEY and CDR2 SVGEGT. General conclusions and limits of the study: Clones above 20 RNA copies held over 99% of molecules in CMV-specific effector cells but under 1% in naive cells. A single cell's worth of spiked-in Jurkat TCR RNA was reported detectable even among approximately 930,000 naive CD8 T cells. Modeling estimated roughly 3 recovered TCR RNA copies per cell, compared with about 10 by digital PCR, which implies about 30% capture efficiency. Highly expanded clone sizes could be underestimated because identical TCR molecules may share a barcode. Without barcode sub-clustering, chimeric consensus sequences inflated TCR diversity; chimeras reached as high as 47%. Spiked-in Jurkat TCR RNA (approximately 10 copies' worth), which is not part of the donor repertoire, was contained in the naive libraries.

Comments on this clonotype: Its antigen is unknown. A much larger clone is a single base away; this may be a read error.

Naive CD8 T cell libraries were made from about 20,000 to 1,000,000 sorted cells using 10%, 30% or 50% of purified RNA. Naive CD8 T cells were FACS-sorted as CD8+CD4-CCR7+CD45RA+ on a BD FACSAria II into RLT Plus buffer. More than 8 TCR copies' worth of Jurkat RNA were spiked into roughly 19,000-1,000,000 naive CD8 T cell samples to test detection sensitivity. CD8 T cells were enriched with RosetteSep CD8+ T Cell Enrichment Cocktail and Ficoll-Paque, followed by ACK red cell lysis. The library was built by means of PCR. The data were produced on an Illumina HiSeq 4000. Bulk TCR libraries were made following a previously described method, with the TCR primers given in Table S5. The Qiagen AllPrep DNA/RNA kit was used to purify total RNA. Before analysis, reads from multiple sequencing runs of the same library were pooled. The authors processed their data as follows. Only reads with exact TCR constant sequence were kept, trimmed to 150 nt, and grouped by their 12-nt molecular barcodes. Within each barcode group, reads were sub-clustered at a 15% Levenshtein threshold, and quality-weighted consensus sequences were built per RNA molecule. Non-functional sequences were removed, as were lower-count sequences one edit away from another. Based on fitting two negative binomial distributions, any barcode sub-cluster with under 20% of the maximum read count was discarded. Clones were called with MiXCR by TCRdb after fastp trimmed the public reads at Q25, and only in-frame beta chains were retained. Each CDR3 protein appears once, grouped with its most common genes and DNA. The V and J calls and clone size are TCRdb's, not the authors'. The sample yields about 640,000 distinct CDR3 sequences; 15% to 20% were counted once. The ten largest make up 0.85% of the sample.

The sequence came from a human donor in good health. Some libraries in this study had Jurkat cell RNA spiked in. The chain couples TRBV6-2 or TRBV6-3 to TRBJ2-5, with no confident D gene call. The sequenced material came from naive CD8+ T cells from blood, with Jurkat cell RNA spiked in. The sample's cell subset or site label, in plain terms: FACS-sorted CD8+CD4-CCR7+CD45RA+ naive T cells. The CDR3 protein is CTSSYSNQATQETQYF. The sequenced DNA: TGTACCAGCAGTTACTCGAACCAGGCAACCCAAGAGACCCAGTACTTC.